These T cell receptor beta chains were read from a single sample in a study of OX40 agonist ivuxolimab in advanced cancers. The repertoire was sequenced with immunoSEQ multiplex PCR; TCRdb's copy has only in-frame clones and lacks some. The table has tens of thousands of clones, around 91% seen once; the top ten hold approximately 15%. The source was CD4+ or CD8+ T cells sorted from blood, collected in a trial of the OX40 agonist ivuxolimab. The receptors come from an adult with an advanced solid tumor such as melanoma, head and neck, liver or kidney cancer. CDR3s include the opening cysteine and the closing phenylalanine or tryptophan. A D gene is named only where the DNA matches it firmly. Clone size is not always given. Where it is, it says once, few, many or a class for expanded clones.

v_gene: TRBV5-1
abundance: NA
j_gene: TRBJ2-2
d_gene: NA
CDR3nt: TGCGCCAGCACGTGGAACACCGGGGAGCTGTTTTTT
CDR3aa: CASTWNTGELFF

v_gene: TRBV19
abundance: NA
j_gene: TRBJ1-6
d_gene: TRBD1
CDR3nt: TGTGCCAGTAGTATCGACAGGGAAGTTTCACCCCTCCACTTT
CDR3aa: CASSIDREVSPLHF

v_gene: TRBV7-3
abundance: NA
j_gene: TRBJ2-1
d_gene: TRBD2
CDR3nt: TGTGCCAGCAGCAGACTAGCGGGAGGGCCGCTAGGTAATGAGCAGTTCTTC
CDR3aa: CASSRLAGGPLGNEQFF

v_gene: TRBV19
abundance: NA
j_gene: TRBJ2-7
d_gene: TRBD1
CDR3nt: TGTGCCAGTAGTATAGTACCGGGACAGGGGGCCTACGAGCAGTACTTC
CDR3aa: CASSIVPGQGAYEQYF

v_gene: TRBV6-5
abundance: once
j_gene: TRBJ2-1
d_gene: NA
CDR3nt: TGTGCCAGCAGTTACTCGGAGGGCAATGAGCAGTTCTTC
CDR3aa: CASSYSEGNEQFF

v_gene: TRBV27
abundance: NA
j_gene: TRBJ2-1
d_gene: NA
CDR3nt: TGTGCCAGCAGTTCGGGGGTCTGGGGCAATGAGCAGTTCTTC
CDR3aa: CASSSGVWGNEQFF

v_gene: TRBV5-1
abundance: NA
j_gene: TRBJ2-7
d_gene: NA
CDR3nt: TGCGCCAGCAGCTGGGCCTCCAGTTCCTACGAGCAGTACTTC
CDR3aa: CASSWASSSYEQYF

v_gene: TRBV5-1
abundance: NA
j_gene: TRBJ1-2
d_gene: TRBD1
CDR3nt: TGCGCCAGCAGGCGTCGGGACAGGGAAGGCTATGGCTACACCTTC
CDR3aa: CASRRRDREGYGYTF

v_gene: TRBV19
abundance: NA
j_gene: TRBJ1-1
d_gene: NA
CDR3nt: TGTGCCAGTAGTATTTGGGGAGCCACTGAAGCTTTCTTT
CDR3aa: CASSIWGATEAFF

v_gene: TRBV7-2
abundance: NA
j_gene: TRBJ2-7
d_gene: NA
CDR3nt: TGTGCCAGCAGCTTAGGACAGTCTACCTACGAGCAGTACTTC
CDR3aa: CASSLGQSTYEQYF

v_gene: TRBV27
abundance: NA
j_gene: TRBJ2-3
d_gene: TRBD2
CDR3nt: TGTGCCAGCAACCCGCGGGGGGGCCGCACAGATACGCAGTATTTT
CDR3aa: CASNPRGGRTDTQYF

v_gene: TRBV11-1
abundance: NA
j_gene: TRBJ2-3
d_gene: TRBD1
CDR3nt: TGTGCCAGCAGCACCACCCGGGAAGGGGGCGCGGACACAGATACGCAGTATTTT
CDR3aa: CASSTTREGGADTDTQYF

v_gene: TRBV10-3
abundance: NA
j_gene: TRBJ2-7
d_gene: NA
CDR3nt: TGTGCCATCAGTGGGGACCAGAAGGCCTACGAGCAGTACTTC
CDR3aa: CAISGDQKAYEQYF

v_gene: TRBV7-9
abundance: NA
j_gene: TRBJ1-2
d_gene: NA
CDR3nt: TGTGCCAGCAGCTTAGGCTCGAGGGGCTACACCTTC
CDR3aa: CASSLGSRGYTF

v_gene: TRBV14
abundance: NA
j_gene: TRBJ2-1
d_gene: NA
CDR3nt: TGTGCCAGCAGCCAAGTGGGAATTGGTGAGCAGTTCTTC
CDR3aa: CASSQVGIGEQFF

v_gene: TRBV7-9
abundance: NA
j_gene: TRBJ2-7
d_gene: TRBD1
CDR3nt: TGTGCCAGCAGCCCTCCCCCGACAGGGGGCCGCTACGAGCAGTACTTC
CDR3aa: CASSPPPTGGRYEQYF

v_gene: TRBV4-1
abundance: NA
j_gene: TRBJ2-7
d_gene: NA
CDR3nt: TGCGCCAGCAGCCAAGATTCGGACTGGGGAGCCGAGCAGTACTTC
CDR3aa: CASSQDSDWGAEQYF

v_gene: TRBV19
abundance: NA
j_gene: TRBJ2-1
d_gene: NA
CDR3nt: TGTGCCAGTAGTATAGCGGGCCGAAGCGTTAGTGAGCAGTTCTTC
CDR3aa: CASSIAGRSVSEQFF

v_gene: TRBV30
abundance: NA
j_gene: TRBJ2-4
d_gene: NA
CDR3nt: TGTGCCTGGAAAAGCCAGTACCCTTCTATAGCCAAAAACATTCAGTACTTC
CDR3aa: CAWKSQYPSIAKNIQYF

v_gene: TRBV19
abundance: NA
j_gene: TRBJ2-7
d_gene: NA
CDR3nt: TGTGCCAGTAGTATAGGGACGGGGATCTCCTACGAGCAGTACTTC
CDR3aa: CASSIGTGISYEQYF

v_gene: TRBV9
abundance: NA
j_gene: TRBJ2-7
d_gene: TRBD2
CDR3nt: TGTGCCAGCAGCGTAAGCGGGGGCCTCTCCTACGAGCAGTACTTC
CDR3aa: CASSVSGGLSYEQYF

v_gene: TRBV19
abundance: NA
j_gene: TRBJ2-3
d_gene: NA
CDR3nt: TGTGCCAGTAGTCTATCTAGCACAGATACGCAGTATTTT
CDR3aa: CASSLSSTDTQYF

v_gene: TRBV5-1
abundance: NA
j_gene: TRBJ2-2
d_gene: NA
CDR3nt: TGCGCCAGCAGTGGGTTGACCGGGGAGCTGTTTTTT
CDR3aa: CASSGLTGELFF

v_gene: TRBV4-1
abundance: NA
j_gene: TRBJ1-2
d_gene: TRBD1
CDR3nt: TGCGCCAGCAGCCAAGTTGGGGACAGGGGAAGGTATGGCTACACCTTC
CDR3aa: CASSQVGDRGRYGYTF

v_gene: TRBV5-1
abundance: NA
j_gene: TRBJ2-1
d_gene: NA
CDR3nt: TGCGCCAGCAGCAAGGGACTGAACTCCTACAATGAGCAGTTCTTC
CDR3aa: CASSKGLNSYNEQFF

v_gene: TRBV9
abundance: once
j_gene: TRBJ2-1
d_gene: NA
CDR3nt: TGTGCCAGCAGCGTCCCGGAGAGGGACAATGAGCAGTTCTTC
CDR3aa: CASSVPERDNEQFF

v_gene: TRBV6-1
abundance: NA
j_gene: TRBJ1-1
d_gene: NA
CDR3nt: TGTGCCAGCAGTGAGGGCCTGGCGTACACTGAAGCTTTCTTT
CDR3aa: CASSEGLAYTEAFF

v_gene: TRBV27
abundance: NA
j_gene: TRBJ2-7
d_gene: NA
CDR3nt: TGTGCCAGGGGGGTAAGTTCCTACGAGCAGTACTTC
CDR3aa: CARGVSSYEQYF

v_gene: TRBV19
abundance: once
j_gene: TRBJ1-1
d_gene: NA
CDR3nt: TGTGCCAGTAGTCTATGGAACACTGAAGCTTTCTTT
CDR3aa: CASSLWNTEAFF

v_gene: TRBV5-3
abundance: NA
j_gene: TRBJ1-1
d_gene: NA
CDR3nt: TGTGCCAGAGCCCGACAAGTGAACACTGAAGCTTTCTTT
CDR3aa: CARARQVNTEAFF

v_gene: TRBV19
abundance: NA
j_gene: TRBJ1-4
d_gene: TRBD1
CDR3nt: TGTGCCAGTACCTATCGGACAGGGGCCGGAGGCGCTAATGAAAAACTGTTTTTT
CDR3aa: CASTYRTGAGGANEKLFF

v_gene: TRBV7-9
abundance: NA
j_gene: TRBJ1-5
d_gene: NA
CDR3nt: TGTGCCAGCAGCGGGGGGGAGTTCAATCAGCCCCAGCATTTT
CDR3aa: CASSGGEFNQPQHF

v_gene: TRBV6-5
abundance: NA
j_gene: TRBJ2-3
d_gene: NA
CDR3nt: TGTGCCAGCAGTTACTCGGCAGTCCCAGATACGCAGTATTTT
CDR3aa: CASSYSAVPDTQYF

v_gene: TRBV5-3
abundance: NA
j_gene: TRBJ1-2
d_gene: NA
CDR3nt: TGTGCCAGAAGCCCACGGACGGGGGGCTATGGCTACACCTTC
CDR3aa: CARSPRTGGYGYTF

v_gene: TRBV7-2
abundance: NA
j_gene: TRBJ2-1
d_gene: NA
CDR3nt: TGTGCCAGCAATCTAGTCGACTCCTACAATGAGCAGTTCTTC
CDR3aa: CASNLVDSYNEQFF

v_gene: TRBV27
abundance: NA
j_gene: TRBJ1-6
d_gene: NA
CDR3nt: TGTGCCAGCAGTTTATCAGGTGGTTGGCCCGCGGGTTCACCCCTCCACTTT
CDR3aa: CASSLSGGWPAGSPLHF

v_gene: TRBV27
abundance: NA
j_gene: TRBJ2-1
d_gene: NA
CDR3nt: TGTGCCAGCAGTTGGGGGGTCCGCGGCGAGCAGTTCTTC
CDR3aa: CASSWGVRGEQFF

v_gene: TRBV6-4
abundance: NA
j_gene: TRBJ2-3
d_gene: NA
CDR3nt: TGTGCCAGCAGTGACTCGATGGAGGTAGATACGCAGTATTTT
CDR3aa: CASSDSMEVDTQYF

v_gene: TRBV19
abundance: NA
j_gene: TRBJ1-1
d_gene: NA
CDR3nt: TGTGCCAGTAGTATAGCGGCAGGGCAAACTGAAGCTTTCTTT
CDR3aa: CASSIAAGQTEAFF

v_gene: TRBV6-1
abundance: NA
j_gene: TRBJ2-1
d_gene: NA
CDR3nt: TGTGCCAGCTCGCCCGTAACCTACAATGAGCAGTTCTTC
CDR3aa: CASSPVTYNEQFF

v_gene: TRBV30
abundance: NA
j_gene: TRBJ1-5
d_gene: NA
CDR3nt: TGTGCCTGGAGTGTACTAGGGGCCGGCAATCAGCCCCAGCATTTT
CDR3aa: CAWSVLGAGNQPQHF

v_gene: TRBV4-1
abundance: NA
j_gene: TRBJ2-7
d_gene: NA
CDR3nt: TGCGCCAGCAGCCAAGAGATCAGGGAAGGGTACGAGCAGTACTTC
CDR3aa: CASSQEIREGYEQYF

v_gene: TRBV27
abundance: once
j_gene: TRBJ2-5
d_gene: NA
CDR3nt: TGTGCCAGCAGTTTCGGTCTACAAGAGACCCAGTACTTC
CDR3aa: CASSFGLQETQYF

v_gene: TRBV5-1
abundance: NA
j_gene: TRBJ1-1
d_gene: TRBD1
CDR3nt: TGCGCCAGCAGCTTGGATTTAGAGACAGGGGGAACTGAAGCTTTCTTT
CDR3aa: CASSLDLETGGTEAFF

v_gene: TRBV7-2
abundance: NA
j_gene: TRBJ1-5
d_gene: NA
CDR3nt: TGTGCCAGCAGCTTAGCTTTGGGAACTCGCCAGCCCCAGCATTTT
CDR3aa: CASSLALGTRQPQHF